The next 27 T cell receptor beta chains were all read from a single sample in a study of vaccination and CD4 T cells after COVID-19 (dated by TCRdb to the early 2020s). Their antigen targets remain unknown. Libraries were constructed by PCR. This sample was sequenced with an Illumina iSeq 100. DNA from cultured CD4+ T cells underwent TCR sequencing with the Oncomine TCR Beta short-read assay at the Johns Hopkins FTIC core. Clones were called with MiXCR by TCRdb after fastp trimmed the public reads at Q25, and only in-frame beta chains were retained. Duplicate CDR3 protein sequences are folded into a single record with the most common DNA and genes. Present in this sample are 7,000 to 8,000 distinct CDR3 sequences, 20% to 25% of which were seen just once. The ten biggest clones cover roughly 21% of the sample. This specimen's treatment or condition label, per the study, means: roughly 10-day PBMC culture with coronavirus spike peptide pools or control peptides (ViraFEST assay).

Sample: CD4+ T cells from blood, cultured in vitro, taken after SARS-CoV-2 vaccination. Receptors were obtained from a human donor who had recovered from COVID-19.

This clonotype was counted between two and nine times. The chain recombines TRBV18 with TRBJ2-7; D is unclear. Trimming took off 1 base at V and 3 bases at J, with 10 bases between the two ends. The CDR3 sequence is 14 residues long. Germline assignment: CDR1 KGHSH and CDR2 LQKENI. The CDR3 loop is CASSPQGGVYEQYF. The CDR3 bases are TGTGCCAGCTCACCACAGGGTGGGGTCTACGAGCAGTACTTC.

This chain connects TRBV7-9 to TRBJ2-6; D gene ambiguous. Trimming left V 5 bases short and J 1 base short, with 9 bases between. CDR1 is SEHNR, CDR2 FQNEAQ, per germline (reference sequence). The CDR3 spans 15 residues. CDR3 bases: TGTGCCAGCAGCGGAACGAATTCTGGGGCCAACGTCCTGACTTTC. It yields the protein CASSGTNSGANVLTF.

This CDR3 is CASSESGTDTQYF. The CDR3 nucleotides read TGTGCCAGCAGTGAATCGGGCACAGATACGCAGTATTTT. The gene calls are TRBV25-1 and TRBJ2-3, with D hard to call. V lost 1 base to trimming and J lost 1 base, with 3 bases between them. The germline V gene encodes CDR1 MGHDK and CDR2 SYGVNS. CDR3 length equals 13 residues.

This chain links TRBV2 with TRBJ1-2, with 7 positions matching TRBD1. The V segment lost 3 bases and the J segment 6 bases; nucleotides outside the gene matches: 4. CDR3 length: 13 residues. Germline V gives CDR1 SNHLY, CDR2 FYNNEI. CDR3 nucleotide sequence: TGTGCCAGCAGTGATTGGCAGGGGGATGGCTACACCTTC. This sequence encodes CASSDWQGDGYTF.

CDR3 DNA sequence: TGCGCCACCACCCTGCGACTAGCGGGGGGCAGTGAGCAGTTCTTC. Amino acids: CATTLRLAGGSEQFF. V and J are TRBV10-1 and TRBJ2-1; the match to TRBD2 covers 13 bases. The CDR3 loop spans 15 amino acids. Germline lookup yields CDR1 WNHNN and CDR2 SYGVQD (reference sequence). Losses at the gene ends were 10 bases for V and 9 bases for J; bases not matched to a gene: 12.

The rearrangement joins TRBV24-1 to TRBJ2-3, with D uncertain. Trimming took off 5 bases at V and 2 bases at J, with 4 bases between the two ends. The CDR3 runs to 12 residues. Germline CDR1 is KGHDR and CDR2 is SFDVKD. This CDR3 reads CATSGHTDTQYF. The DNA for the CDR3 is TGTGCCACCAGTGGCCACACAGATACGCAGTATTTT.

Only a few counts were recorded for this clonotype. The chain joins TRBV25-1 to TRBJ1-2; 11 bases are shared with TRBD1. V gave up 6 bases and J gave up 7 bases; unmatched junction bases: 7. Germline-derived CDR1 and CDR2 are MGHDK and SYGVNS. The CDR3 has 14 residues. CDR3 in amino acids: CASRPGQGELGYTF. CDR3 coding DNA: TGTGCCAGCAGGCCGGGACAGGGGGAGCTTGGCTACACCTTC.

This chain uses TRBV19 with TRBJ2-1; 7 nucleotides line up with TRBD2. The CDR3 covers 16 residues. The V segment lost 7 bases and the J segment 0 bases; nucleotides outside the gene matches: 9. Per germline, CDR1 LNHDA and CDR2 SQIVND (reference sequence). The CDR3 bases are TGTGCCAGTACCGTATACGGGAGGAGCTCCTACAATGAGCAGTTCTTC. Translated, it gives CASTVYGRSSYNEQFF. Looking up the rest from reference TRBV19 and TRBJ2-1 gives the full variable domain: DGGITQSPKYLFRKEGQNVTLSCEQNLNHDAMYWYRQDPGQGLRLIYYSQIVNDFQKGDIAEGYSVSREKKESFPLTVTSAQKNPTAFYLCASTVYGRSSYNEQFFGPGTRLTVL.

This clonotype qualifies as medium-sized (0.01 to 0.1%). The rearrangement links TRBV20-1 to TRBJ2-7; D gene uncertain. V was cut by 6 bases and J by 2 bases, with 17 bases left in between. CDR3 length: 14 residues. The germline gives CDR1 DFQATT, CDR2 SNEGSKA (reference sequence). The CDR3 nucleotides are TGCAGTGCGACGAGGTCGGATGGGACCTACGAGCAGTACTTC. Its protein product is CSATRSDGTYEQYF.

By share, this clonotype ranks as medium-sized. J is TRBJ2-7 and V is TRBV24-1, with 8 bases fitting TRBD2. Trimming took 5 bases from V and 1 from J; bases not matched to a gene: 0. This CDR3 is 13 amino acids long. The germline gives CDR1 KGHDR, CDR2 SFDVKD. CDR3 residues: CATSGGGSYEQYF. CDR3 sequence (DNA): TGTGCCACCAGTGGCGGGGGGTCCTACGAGCAGTACTTC.

The chain combines TRBV12-3 or TRBV12-4 with TRBJ2-5; 12 nucleotides match TRBD2. V lost 7 bases to trimming and J lost 4 bases; unmatched junction nucleotides: 4. The CDR3 loop spans 14 amino acids. The CDR3 spells CASTLTSGGETQYF. CDR3 coding DNA: TGTGCCAGCACCTTGACTAGCGGGGGAGAGACCCAGTACTTC.

The CDR3 sequence is CASSEGQGYTGELFF. The DNA for the CDR3 is TGTGCCAGCAGTGAGGGACAGGGGTACACCGGGGAGCTGTTTTTT. This chain connects TRBV6-1 to TRBJ2-2; 10 nucleotides line up with TRBD1. The germline V gene has CDR1 MNHNS and CDR2 SASEGT. V was pared by 3 bases and J by 3 bases, with 1 base of the junction left unmatched. The CDR3 is made up of 15 amino acids.

This clonotype has only a few counts. The J gene is TRBJ1-5, the V gene TRBV19, with no clear D. Germline V lookup: CDR1 LNHDA, CDR2 SQIVND (reference sequence). Trimming removed 10 bases at V and 5 bases at J, with 21 bases between. This CDR3 comprises 15 residues. The CDR3 bases are TGTGCCACCAAAAGGGCGTGGTCTCAGGATCAGCCCCAGCATTTT. Translated, it gives CATKRAWSQDQPQHF.

This clonotype is termed medium-sized. A junction boundary mismatches the germline segment, possibly from a read error. V gene TRBV20-1 combines with J gene TRBJ2-3; 9 bases match TRBD2. CDR1 and CDR2 from the germline V gene are DFQATT and SNEGSKA (reference sequence). The CDR3 consists of 13 residues. The CDR3 region is CSARGPAGGPSDF. The CDR3 DNA sequence: TGCAGTGCTAGAGGGCCAGCGGGGGGCCCTAGTGATTTT.

This sequence joins TRBV7-8 and TRBJ2-1; 8 nucleotides agree with TRBD2. Unmatched junction bases numbered 17, after V lost 1 base and J lost 6 bases. Germline V CDR1 and CDR2: SGHVS, FQNEAQ. The CDR3 is made up of 19 amino acids. CDR3 sequence reads: CASSLVYTGFSGSINEQFF. In DNA, the CDR3 is TGTGCCAGCAGCTTAGTTTACACGGGGTTCAGCGGGAGCATCAATGAGCAGTTCTTC. Based on the CDR3 plus reference TRBV7-8 and TRBJ2-1, the full variable domain is GAGVSQSPRYKVAKRGQDVALRCDPISGHVSLFWYQQALGQGPEFLTYFQNEAQLDKSGLPSDRFFAERPEGSVSTLKIQRTQQEDSAVYLCASSLVYTGFSGSINEQFFGPGTRLTVL.

This clonotype ranks as medium-sized. The chain is built from TRBV6-5 and TRBJ1-6; D gene ambiguous. The CDR3 spans 15 residues. V lost 0 bases, J lost 10 bases, and 13 bases lay in between. The V gene's germline CDR1 is MNHEY and CDR2 SVGAGI. The CDR3 DNA is TGTGCCAGCAGTTACTCCGGAGCGGAGAGGTCACCCCTCCACTTT. Protein: CASSYSGAERSPLHF.

This clonotype ranks as medium-sized (0.01 to 0.1%). This chain joins TRBV6-1 and TRBJ2-5; TRBD2 aligns across 9 bases. V dropped 2 bases and J dropped 1; count of bases not matched to a gene: 8. The germline V gene has CDR1 MNHNS and CDR2 SASEGT. The CDR3 has 17 residues. CDR3 DNA sequence: TGTGCCAGCAGTGAACGGACTATAGCGGGAGTCCAAGAGACCCAGTACTTC. The encoded protein is CASSERTIAGVQETQYF.

This clonotype turned up a few times. The gene calls are TRBV6-1 and TRBJ1-1; D unresolved. The CDR3 contains 14 residues. Germline CDR1 and CDR2: MNHNS and SASEGT. Trimming removed 6 bases at V and 1 base at J, with 12 bases between. The CDR3 nucleotides are TGTGCCAGCAGGGAGCTTGAAGAGAACACTGAAGCTTTCTTT. It specifies CASRELEENTEAFF.

The rearrangement uses TRBV28 and TRBJ2-3, with 7 bases matching TRBD2. Per germline, CDR1 MDHEN and CDR2 SYDVKM. The CDR3 runs 15 residues. Trimming took 6 bases from V and 0 from J; bases not matched to a gene: 6. The CDR3 bases are TGTGCCAGCAGGGGCGGGAGCGAAAGCACAGATACGCAGTATTTT. Translated: CASRGGSESTDTQYF. Together with reference TRBV28 and TRBJ2-3, the CDR3 gives the full variable domain: DVKVTQSSRYLVKRTGEKVFLECVQDMDHENMFWYRQDPGLGLRLIYFSYDVKMKEKGDIPEGYSVSREKKERFSLILESASTNQTSMYLCASRGGSESTDTQYFGPGTRLTVL.

The chain combines TRBV10-3 with TRBJ2-1, with a possible D match to TRBD1 (6 bases). CDR3 size: 11 residues. Germline loops: CDR1 ENHRY, CDR2 SYGVKD. V lost 2 bases, J lost 12 bases, and 8 bases lay in between. CDR3 coding DNA: TGTGCCATCAGTGAGAAGACAGGGCAGTTCTTC. The encoded protein is CAISEKTGQFF.

The rearrangement joins TRBV20-1 to TRBJ2-7, with D maybe TRBD1 (7 bases). Trimming took 5 bases from V and 2 from J, leaving 13 bases between them. In germline, CDR1 is DFQATT, CDR2 SNEGSKA (reference sequence). This CDR3 spans 13 amino acids. The chain's CDR3 is CSAEGGQTYEQYF. CDR3 nucleotides: TGCAGTGCTGAGGGGGGACAGACCTACGAGCAGTACTTC.

The rearrangement uses TRBV7-9 and TRBJ1-1, with 8 bases fitting TRBD1. V shed 11 bases, J shed 1 base, and the junction held 9 bases outside the gene matches. This CDR3 spans 14 amino acids. The germline CDR1 and CDR2 sequences are SEHNR and FQNEAQ (reference sequence). The CDR3, as DNA: TGTGCCGCGCACCAAGGACAGGGGAACACTGAAGCTTTCTTT. It translates to CAAHQGQGNTEAFF.

This clonotype counts as medium-sized. This sequence joins TRBV6-5 and TRBJ2-7, with D perhaps given as TRBD1 or TRBD2 (5 bases each). Trimming cost V 2 bases and J 5 bases, with 10 bases left between them. The CDR3 totals 13 residues. CDR1 MNHEY and CDR2 SVGAGI come from the germline V gene. CDR3 protein: CASSYVRGHEQYF. In nucleotides, the CDR3 is TGTGCCAGCAGTTACGTGAGGGGCCACGAGCAGTACTTC.

By share of the sample, this clonotype is medium-sized. For the CDR3, the DNA is TGCAGTGCTAGGGCGGGCGTGACCTCCTATGGCTACACCTTC. Translating it yields CSARAGVTSYGYTF. V is TRBV20-1 and J is TRBJ1-2, with no clear D. This CDR3 contains 14 residues. Germline V gene data show CDR1 as DFQATT and CDR2 as SNEGSKA (reference sequence). The germline V and J ends were trimmed by 3 bases and 4 bases, with 15 bases remaining between them.

The chain links TRBV6-1 to TRBJ2-4; TRBD2 might be the D (5 bases). The CDR3 totals 15 residues. The germline gives CDR1 MNHNS, CDR2 SASEGT. V was cut by 6 bases and J by 0 bases, with 12 bases left in between. CDR3 amino acids: CASRAEVLAKNIQYF. The CDR3 DNA is TGTGCCAGCAGGGCGGAGGTCCTAGCCAAAAACATTCAGTACTTC.

This chain uses TRBV11-2 with TRBJ1-1; no definite D call. CDR1 is SGHAT and CDR2 is FQNNGV in the germline V gene. Trimming removed 1 base at V and 1 base at J, with 7 bases between. The CDR3 has 14 residues. The CDR3 here is CASSLAAKNTEAFF. CDR3 in DNA: TGTGCCAGCAGCTTAGCGGCCAAGAACACTGAAGCTTTCTTT.

The gene calls are TRBV7-9 and TRBJ1-2; D unclear. V lost 1 base, J lost 7 bases, and 10 bases lay in between. This CDR3 is built from 13 residues. In germline, CDR1 is SEHNR, CDR2 FQNEAQ (reference sequence). CDR3 protein: CASSLDDVGGYTF. CDR3 in DNA: TGTGCCAGCAGCTTAGACGATGTCGGTGGCTACACCTTC.